Listed here is a single TCR beta chain. Its specificity is unknown. For the library, individual cDNA molecules each received unique molecular identifiers. Original analysis: The median was roughly 100,000 TCRs per sample, ranging roughly 20,000 to 750,000. From the RACE reads, TCRdb called clonotypes with MiXCR, one entry per CDR3 protein. Here the V and J calls rest on TCRdb's processing, not on the authors' analysis. The table records around 80,000 distinct CDR3 sequences, under 10% of them present only once. These data belong to a study of human T cells and chemical hapten exposure. Looking at the study overall: Small differences in pooled library volume mainly drove the variation in TCR yields per sample.

Study-level points and caveats: TCRs at high frequency, those above 1 in 1000, did not change with DPC sensitization.

The CDR3 sequence is 16 residues long. Trimming took off 2 bases at V and 0 bases at J, with 11 bases between the two ends. This sample's time point: healthy volunteer bleed at 6 weeks. The authors extracted total RNA from unfractionated whole blood. The TCR sequence derives from a male donor in good health. Some clones in this sample may be carry-over from other donors' samples. Sequenced sample: whole blood. The chain couples TRBV12-3 or TRBV12-4 to TRBJ1-3; a weak D match, TRBD1 (6 bases). CDR3 protein: CASSLWGARSGNTIYF. CDR3 in DNA: TGTGCCAGCAGTTTATGGGGGGCCCGCTCTGGAAACACCATATATTTT.